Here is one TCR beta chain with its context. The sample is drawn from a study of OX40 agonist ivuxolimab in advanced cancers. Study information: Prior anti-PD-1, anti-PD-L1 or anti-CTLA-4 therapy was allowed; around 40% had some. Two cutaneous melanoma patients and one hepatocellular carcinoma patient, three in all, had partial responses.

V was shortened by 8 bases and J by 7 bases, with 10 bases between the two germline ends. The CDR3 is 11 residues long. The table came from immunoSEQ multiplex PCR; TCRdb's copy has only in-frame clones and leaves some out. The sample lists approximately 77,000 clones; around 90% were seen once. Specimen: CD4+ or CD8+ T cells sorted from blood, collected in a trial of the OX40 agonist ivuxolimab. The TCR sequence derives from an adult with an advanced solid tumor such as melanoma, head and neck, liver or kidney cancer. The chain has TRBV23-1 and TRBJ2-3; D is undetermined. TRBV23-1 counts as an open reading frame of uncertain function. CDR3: CASHGAYTQYF. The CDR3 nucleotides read TGCGCCAGCCACGGTGCTTATACGCAGTATTTT.